The 30 T cell receptor beta chains below all came from one sample that was sequenced in a study of beta chain features in type 1 diabetes. TCRB transcripts that were expressed got sequenced, as all of the isolated RNA had been reverse transcribed. Here immunoSEQ multiplex PCR was the method, and the copy in TCRdb shows in-frame clones only, minus some. In the table there are 140,000 to 150,000 clones, nearly 50% of which are singletons. The sequenced material came from Tregs from blood. These receptors originate from a man between 18 and 35 years old in good health.

The chain couples TRBV28 to TRBJ1-4; the D gene is possibly TRBD1 (5 bases). Per germline, CDR1 MDHEN and CDR2 SYDVKM. V gave up 1 base and J gave up 11 bases, with 14 bases separating them. The CDR3 loop spans 14 amino acids. The chain's CDR3 is CASSLSRGLVKLFF. The DNA of the CDR3 is TGTGCCAGCAGTTTATCACGGGGGTTAGTGAAACTGTTTTTT. The variable domain in full, with the rest retrieved from reference TRBV28 and TRBJ1-4, is DVKVTQSSRYLVKRTGEKVFLECVQDMDHENMFWYRQDPGLGLRLIYFSYDVKMKEKGDIPEGYSVSREKKERFSLILESASTNQTSMYLCASSLSRGLVKLFFGSGTQLSVL.

This clone was seen a few times. The chain joins TRBV5-4 to TRBJ2-7; maybe TRBD2 (5 bases). The germline CDR1 and CDR2 sequences are SGHNT and YYREEE (reference sequence). Trimming removed 2 bases from V and 0 bases from J, with 9 bases in between. The length of the CDR3 is 14 residues. The CDR3 is CASSFRGISYEQYF. CDR3 coding DNA: TGTGCCAGCAGCTTTCGGGGTATCTCCTACGAGCAGTACTTC.

The chain couples TRBV6-1 to TRBJ1-1; D unresolved. V lost 7 bases to trimming and J lost 7 bases, with 7 bases between them. The CDR3 consists of 10 residues. Germline V CDR1 and CDR2: MNHNS, SASEGT. The DNA of the CDR3 is TGTGCCAGCAACGAGATTGAAGCTTTCTTT. Its protein is CASNEIEAFF.

This clone has just a few counts. The chain recombines TRBV10-3 with TRBJ2-7; 11 bases line up with TRBD1. CDR3 size: 15 residues. Germline-derived CDR1 and CDR2 are ENHRY and SYGVKD. Losses at the gene ends were 3 bases for V and 5 bases for J; bases not matched to a gene: 6. The CDR3 loop reads CAISEGQGATNEQYF. The CDR3 DNA is TGTGCCATCAGTGAAGGACAGGGGGCGACGAACGAGCAGTACTTC.

J is TRBJ1-6 and V is TRBV2; 9 nucleotides match TRBD1. The V gene's germline CDR1 is SNHLY and CDR2 FYNNEI. The CDR3 sequence is 15 residues long. J was trimmed by 10 bases and V by 7 bases; bases with no gene match: 11. The chain's CDR3 is CASTGGQGRLSPLHF. In DNA, the CDR3 is TGTGCCAGCACTGGGGGACAGGGAAGACTGTCACCCCTCCACTTT.

This chain uses TRBV5-1 with TRBJ1-2; D gene unclear. V was trimmed by 1 base and J by 5 bases, leaving 6 bases between them. The CDR3 has 12 residues. Germline assignment: CDR1 SGHRS and CDR2 YFSETQ. In DNA form, the CDR3 reads TGCGCCAGCAGCTTGTCTTTTTATGGCTACACCTTC. Its translation is CASSLSFYGYTF.

The J gene is TRBJ2-7, the V gene TRBV15, with a weak D call TRBD2 (5 bases). Trimming shortened V by 3 bases and J by 3 bases, and 12 bases separated the two germline ends. The CDR3 has 14 residues. The germline gives CDR1 LNHNV, CDR2 YYDKDF (reference sequence). Here the CDR3 reads CATSRAGAGYEQYF. The CDR3, as DNA: TGTGCCACCAGCAGGGCGGGTGCCGGCTACGAGCAGTACTTC.

The chain recombines TRBV19 with TRBJ2-1; TRBD2 aligns across 12 bases. The germline V gene has CDR1 LNHDA and CDR2 SQIVND (reference sequence). Trimming took 5 bases from V and 7 from J; bases not matched to a gene: 12. This CDR3 contains 17 residues. For the CDR3, the DNA is TGTGCCAGTAGTCGCTACCGACTAGCGGGAGCGAGGAATGAGCAGTTCTTC. It yields the protein CASSRYRLAGARNEQFF.

The genes are TRBV6-1 and TRBJ1-2; D is ambiguous. Deletions cut 2 bases from V and 8 bases from J, with 15 bases between. The germline V gene encodes CDR1 MNHNS and CDR2 SASEGT. The CDR3 runs to 14 residues. The CDR3 loop is CASSEKVREIGYTF. CDR3 bases: TGTGCCAGCAGTGAAAAGGTGAGGGAGATCGGCTACACCTTC.

This clone was seen a few times. V is TRBV30 and J is TRBJ2-7; TRBD2 agrees at 7 bases. V gave up 6 bases and J gave up 1 base; unmatched junction bases: 9. Germline CDR1 GTSNPN, CDR2 SVGIG (reference sequence). CDR3 length: 14 residues. The CDR3 protein is CACPLSGTSYEQYF. CDR3 in DNA: TGTGCCTGCCCACTAAGCGGGACTTCCTACGAGCAGTACTTC.

In its sample, this clone was seen a few times. V is TRBV7-3 and J is TRBJ2-3; D unclear. The V end lost 3 bases, the J end lost 1 base, and 5 bases lay between the germline ends. The CDR3 spans 13 residues. Germline CDR1 and CDR2: SGHTA and FQGTGA. The CDR3 bases are TGTGCCAGCAGCTTTCAGGGCACAGATACGCAGTATTTT. Its protein is CASSFQGTDTQYF. Based on the CDR3 plus reference TRBV7-3 and TRBJ2-3, the full variable domain is GAGVSQTPSNKVTEKGKYVELRCDPISGHTALYWYRQSLGQGPEFLIYFQGTGAADDSGLPNDRFFAVRPEGSVSTLKIQRTERGDSAVYLCASSFQGTDTQYFGPGTRLTVL.

The chain uses TRBV18 and TRBJ1-5; 9 nucleotides line up with TRBD1. CDR1 is KGHSH, CDR2 LQKENI, per germline. Trimming removed 3 bases from V and 9 bases from J; junction bases left unmatched: 6. The CDR3 consists of 14 residues. Here the CDR3 reads CASSPDRGGGPQHF. CDR3 bases: TGTGCCAGCTCACCCGACAGGGGGGGTGGGCCCCAGCATTTT.

This clone was observed a few times. This sequence joins TRBV29-1 and TRBJ2-2, with 9 bases identical to TRBD1. J was trimmed by 4 bases and V by 6 bases; bases with no gene match: 6. There are 14 residues in the CDR3. Germline V gives CDR1 SQVTM, CDR2 ANQGSEA. This chain's CDR3 is CSVGGQGGTGELFF. In DNA, the CDR3 is TGCAGCGTGGGGGGACAGGGTGGCACCGGGGAGCTGTTTTTT.

A few counts support this clone. V gene TRBV10-3 combines with J gene TRBJ2-5, with 9 positions matching TRBD2. Per the germline V gene, CDR1 is ENHRY and CDR2 is SYGVKD. The CDR3 runs to 16 residues. V was clipped by 2 bases and J by 4 bases; unmatched bases: 8. The CDR3 sequence is CAISESGSGSGETQYF. The CDR3 DNA is TGTGCCATCAGTGAGAGCGGTAGCGGGAGTGGAGAGACCCAGTACTTC.

The chain couples TRBV27 to TRBJ2-3; 10 bases are a match to TRBD2. The CDR3 contains 16 residues. Trimming removed 7 bases from V and 8 bases from J; junction bases left unmatched: 15. The germline CDR1 and CDR2 sequences are MNHEY and SMNVEV (reference sequence). The CDR3 reads CASKRSRTSGTSTQYF. In DNA, the CDR3 is TGTGCCAGCAAAAGATCGAGGACTAGCGGCACAAGTACGCAGTATTTT.

The chain couples TRBV6-6 to TRBJ1-5; D unclear. The CDR3 has 13 amino acids. Germline V gives CDR1 MNHNY, CDR2 SVGAGI (reference sequence). V was clipped by 6 bases and J by 3 bases, with 9 bases between them. CDR3 DNA sequence: TGTGCCAGCAGCCCGAGGGCCAATCAGCCCCAGCATTTT. Protein sequence: CASSPRANQPQHF.

The gene calls are TRBV6-5 and TRBJ2-7; tentatively, D is TRBD1 (6 bases). The germline V and J ends were trimmed by 0 bases and 1 base, with 10 bases remaining between them. Germline CDR1 MNHEY, CDR2 SVGAGI. The CDR3 has 15 amino acids. The CDR3 reads CASSYSGGGSYEQYF. The DNA of the CDR3 is TGTGCCAGCAGTTACTCTGGGGGCGGTTCCTACGAGCAGTACTTC.

Only a few counts were recorded for this clone. The J gene is TRBJ2-7, the V gene TRBV6-5; 7 nucleotides align to TRBD1. The V gene's germline CDR1 is MNHEY and CDR2 SVGAGI. Unmatched junction bases numbered 4, after V lost 6 bases and J lost 2 bases. CDR3 length: 13 amino acids. CDR3 sequence: CASSRDRTYEQYF. The CDR3 region has the DNA TGTGCCAGCAGCCGGGACAGAACCTACGAGCAGTACTTC.

For the CDR3, the DNA is TGTGCCAGCAGTGAAGAGCGACGGAGCGGCAATCAGCCCCAGCATTTT. Translation: CASSEERRSGNQPQHF. The chain recombines TRBV2 with TRBJ1-5; D remains unclear. The germline V and J ends were trimmed by 1 base and 2 bases, with 12 bases remaining between them. The V gene's germline CDR1 is SNHLY and CDR2 FYNNEI. The CDR3 length is 16 residues. The full variable domain, rest sourced from reference TRBV2 and TRBJ1-5, is EPEVTQTPSHQVTQMGQEVILRCVPISNHLYFYWYRQILGQKVEFLVSFYNNEISEKSEIFDDQFSVERPDGSNFTLKIRSTKLEDSAMYFCASSEERRSGNQPQHFGDGTRLSIL.

The J gene is TRBJ1-5, the V gene TRBV6-1; a possible D gene is TRBD1 (5 bases). The CDR3 totals 15 residues. Between the trimmed V and J ends, which lost 7 bases and 7 bases, there was a span of 20 bases. CDR1 and CDR2 from the germline V gene are MNHNS and SASEGT. CDR3 amino acids: CASNRVVSGHQPQHF. CDR3 nucleotides: TGTGCCAGCAATAGGGTTGTGTCAGGGCACCAGCCCCAGCATTTT.

The chain couples TRBV5-1 to TRBJ2-1; 13 bases fit TRBD2. The trim removed 4 bases at V and 4 bases at J, leaving 2 bases unmatched. The CDR3 has 15 residues. The V gene's germline CDR1 is SGHRS and CDR2 YFSETQ. The CDR3 here is CASSAGLAGYNEQFF. CDR3 in DNA: TGCGCCAGCAGCGCGGGACTAGCGGGGTACAATGAGCAGTTCTTC.

The chain combines TRBV7-2 with TRBJ2-7, with 10 bases fitting TRBD2. Germline trimming cut 6 bases from V and 6 bases from J; bases unmatched to any gene: 11. The V gene's germline CDR1 is SGHTA and CDR2 FQGNSA. The CDR3 loop spans 15 amino acids. CDR3 coding DNA: TGTGCCAGCAGACCCCTAGCGGGAGTTTCAGGCGAGCAGTACTTC. Translated: CASRPLAGVSGEQYF. Combining the CDR3 with reference TRBV7-2 and TRBJ2-7 gives the whole variable domain GAGVSQSPSNKVTEKGKDVELRCDPISGHTALYWYRQSLGQGLEFLIYFQGNSAPDKSGLPSDRFSAERTGGSVSTLTIQRTQQEDSAVYLCASRPLAGVSGEQYFGPGTRLTVT.

The chain has TRBV5-1 and TRBJ2-5; TRBD2 agrees at 7 bases. The end of the DNA fits TRBJ2-7 better, so the J call may be wrong. The CDR3 consists of 12 residues. The germline CDR1 and CDR2 sequences are SGHRS and YFSETQ. In DNA form, the CDR3 reads TGCGCCAGCAGCGGGGGGGAAAACGAGCAGTACTTC. It encodes CASSGGENEQYF.

The chain joins TRBV9 to TRBJ1-1; D gene unclear. The CDR3 has 14 amino acids. CDR1 and CDR2 from the germline V gene are SGDLS and YYNGEE. V was shortened by 0 bases and J by 4 bases, with 10 bases between the two germline ends. CDR3 loop: CASSVVFTGTEAFF. In nucleotides, the CDR3 is TGTGCCAGCAGCGTAGTTTTCACGGGCACTGAAGCTTTCTTT.

The rearrangement links TRBV2 to TRBJ1-2; TRBD1 agrees at 7 bases. Germline CDR1 SNHLY, CDR2 FYNNEI. CDR3 length equals 14 residues. Germline trimming cut 6 bases from V and 6 bases from J; bases unmatched to any gene: 10. The CDR3: CASRYEQGSHGYTF. The CDR3 DNA is TGTGCCAGCAGATACGAACAGGGGTCCCATGGCTACACCTTC.

This clone was observed a few times. This chain connects TRBV29-1 to TRBJ2-5; D gene uncertain. The CDR3 sequence is 13 residues long. Germline CDR1 SQVTM, CDR2 ANQGSEA. V shed 4 bases and J shed 2 bases, with 11 bases lying between them. Here the CDR3 reads CSVGLLRQETQYF. The CDR3, as DNA: TGCAGCGTTGGCCTCCTACGGCAAGAGACCCAGTACTTC.

Only one count was recorded for this clone. Compared with germline, one end of the junction differs, possibly owing to a read error. V and J are TRBV15 and TRBJ2-3; D is unclear. Germline values: CDR1 LNHNV, CDR2 YYDKDF (reference sequence). This CDR3 spans 15 amino acids. The CDR3 DNA follows: TGTGCCACCAGCAGATCTACCACCAGCACAGATACACAGTATTTT. Amino acids: CATSRSTTSTDTQYF.

The rearrangement links TRBV7-2 to TRBJ2-3, with 8 bases aligning to TRBD2. The trim removed 2 bases at V and 2 bases at J, leaving 9 bases unmatched. The CDR3 extends over 17 amino acids. Germline loops: CDR1 SGHTA, CDR2 FQGNSA. In nucleotides, the CDR3 is TGTGCCAGCAGCTTACCCCTAAGCGGGGGCGACACAGATACGCAGTATTTT. Its protein product is CASSLPLSGGDTDTQYF.

J is TRBJ1-4 and V is TRBV6-6; D is unresolved. This CDR3 is built from 15 residues. Germline loops: CDR1 MNHNY, CDR2 SVGAGI (reference sequence). V dropped 3 bases and J dropped 4 bases, with 12 bases sitting between them. In DNA, the CDR3 is TGTGCCAGCAGTTATAGATCACTGATTAATGAAAAACTGTTTTTT. Translation: CASSYRSLINEKLFF.

The sample holds a few counts of this clone. The chain employs TRBV7-2 and TRBJ2-2; 7 bases are a match to TRBD2. CDR3 size: 15 residues. V gave up 10 bases and J gave up 3 bases; unmatched junction bases: 11. Germline-derived CDR1 and CDR2 are SGHTA and FQGNSA. CDR3 in amino acids: CATVGKRGYTGELFF. As DNA, the CDR3 is TGTGCCACCGTCGGAAAGCGGGGTTACACCGGGGAGCTGTTTTTT.